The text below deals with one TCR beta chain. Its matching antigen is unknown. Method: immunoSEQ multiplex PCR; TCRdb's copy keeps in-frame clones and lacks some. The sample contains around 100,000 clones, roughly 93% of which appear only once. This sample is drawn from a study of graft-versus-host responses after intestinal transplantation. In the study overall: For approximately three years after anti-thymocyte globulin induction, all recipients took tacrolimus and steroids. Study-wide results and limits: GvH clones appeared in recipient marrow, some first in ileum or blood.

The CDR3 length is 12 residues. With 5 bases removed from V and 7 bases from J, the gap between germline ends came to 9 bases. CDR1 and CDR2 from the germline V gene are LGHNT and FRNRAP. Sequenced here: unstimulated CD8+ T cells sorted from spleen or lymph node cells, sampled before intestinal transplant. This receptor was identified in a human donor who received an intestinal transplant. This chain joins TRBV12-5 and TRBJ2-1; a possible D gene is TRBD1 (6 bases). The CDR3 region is CASGPGVNEQFF. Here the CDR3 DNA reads TGTGCTAGTGGTCCAGGGGTGAATGAGCAGTTCTTC. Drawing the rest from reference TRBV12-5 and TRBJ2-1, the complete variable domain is DARVTQTPRHKVTEMGQEVTMRCQPILGHNTVFWYRQTMMQGLELLAYFRNRAPLDDSGMPKDRFSAEMPDATLATLKIQPSEPRDSAVYFCASGPGVNEQFFGPGTRLTVL.